These 11 T cell receptor beta chains were all obtained from the same sample, sequenced in a study of human T cells and chemical hapten exposure. Specified time point: pre-sensitization, week 0. Treatment specified: therapeutic diphenylcyclopropenone sensitization with weekly scalp DPC. TCRdb re-called the RACE reads through MiXCR, storing one row per CDR3 protein. Counted here are approximately 320,000 distinct CDR3 sequences, 5.5% occurring once; the ten biggest clones make up about 8.2%. Sequencing was performed on whole blood, taken in connection with sensitization to the hapten diphenylcyclopropenone (DPC). These receptors were collected from a woman between 18 and 29 years old with alopecia areata. Some clones in this sample may be carry-over from other donors' samples.

The V call is TRBV2, the J call TRBJ1-1; D is unclear. Germline lookup yields CDR1 SNHLY and CDR2 FYNNEI. The CDR3 loop spans 11 amino acids. Deletions cut 5 bases from V and 10 bases from J, with 11 bases between. Here the CDR3 DNA reads TGTGCCAGCAGTTATGATGAAGCAGCTTTCTTT. Translated, it gives CASSYDEAAFF.

The chain carries TRBV7-2 and TRBJ2-5, with D maybe TRBD1 (5 bases). V was trimmed by 5 bases and J by 4 bases, leaving 14 bases between them. Germline V lookup: CDR1 SGHTA, CDR2 FQGNSA. This CDR3 is built from 14 residues. In nucleotides, the CDR3 is TGTGCCAGCAGCCTAACGACAGAATTAGAGACCCAGTACTTC. It translates to CASSLTTELETQYF. The full variable domain, in which reference TRBV7-2 and TRBJ2-5 provide the parts outside the CDR3, is GAGVSQSPSNKVTEKGKDVELRCDPISGHTALYWYRQSLGQGLEFLIYFQGNSAPDKSGLPSDRFSAERTGGSVSTLTIQRTQQEDSAVYLCASSLTTELETQYFGPGTRLLVL.

This clonotype was counted at least ten times. V usage is TRBV12-3 or TRBV12-4 and J usage is TRBJ1-4; D is undetermined. V lost 5 bases and J lost 6, with 10 bases in between. The CDR3 totals 13 residues. CDR3 DNA sequence: TGTGCCAGCAGTCGAAAGGTGGATGAAAAACTGTTTTTT. Its translation: CASSRKVDEKLFF.

This clonotype has a handful of counts. The chain joins TRBV7-2 to TRBJ2-3, with 10 bases fitting TRBD2. Unmatched junction bases numbered 8, after V lost 1 base and J lost 1 base. This CDR3 comprises 18 residues. Germline CDR1 and CDR2: SGHTA and FQGNSA. CDR3 loop: CASSLDTRLAGGTDTQYF. The CDR3 DNA reads as TGTGCCAGCAGCTTAGATACTCGGCTAGCGGGAGGCACAGATACGCAGTATTTT.

In this sample, this clonotype turned up many times. The CDR3 reads CASSQDRGATGDTEAFF. CDR3 bases: TGCGCCAGCAGCCAAGATCGGGGGGCCACAGGGGACACTGAAGCTTTCTTT. This chain connects TRBV4-3 to TRBJ1-1, with 7 bases that match TRBD1. J gave up 3 bases and V 0 bases, and 10 bases lay outside the gene matches. The CDR3 runs to 17 residues. CDR1 LGHNA and CDR2 YSLEER come from the germline V gene.

This clonotype was found many times. The gene calls are TRBV5-6 and TRBJ1-5; D unclear. Trimming shortened V by 2 bases and J by 4 bases, and 7 bases separated the two germline ends. The CDR3 sequence is 13 residues long. In germline, CDR1 is SGHDT, CDR2 YYEEEE. CDR3 region: CASSLTRNQPQHF. The CDR3, as DNA: TGTGCCAGCAGCTTAACCAGAAATCAGCCCCAGCATTTT.

This clonotype came up many times. The V gene is TRBV20-1, the J gene TRBJ1-1, with D unresolved. Germline V lookup: CDR1 DFQATT, CDR2 SNEGSKA (reference sequence). This CDR3 is built from 15 residues. V was shortened by 0 bases and J by 0 bases, with 11 bases between the two germline ends. CDR3 sequence (DNA): TGCAGTGCTAGAGATTACCCTATTATGAACACTGAAGCTTTCTTT. Its protein product is CSARDYPIMNTEAFF.

This clonotype was recorded many times. The J gene is TRBJ1-1, the V gene TRBV6-1, with 7 nucleotides matching TRBD1. Losses at the gene ends were 4 bases for V and 3 bases for J; bases not matched to a gene: 5. The CDR3 has 14 residues. Germline V lookup: CDR1 MNHNS, CDR2 SASEGT. The DNA of the CDR3 is TGTGCCAGCAGTGGGGGGGACAGATACACTGAAGCTTTCTTT. This gives the protein CASSGGDRYTEAFF.

This clonotype was detected only a few times. The chain employs TRBV20-1 and TRBJ2-7; 9 nucleotides align to TRBD1. This CDR3 region has 15 residues. Trimming removed 4 bases from V and 4 bases from J; junction bases left unmatched: 11. Germline V lookup: CDR1 DFQATT, CDR2 SNEGSKA (reference sequence). As DNA, the CDR3 is TGCAGTGCTATTCCCCCTACAGGGGGCTCGTACGAGCAGTACTTC. Translated, it gives CSAIPPTGGSYEQYF.

This clonotype has at least ten counts. The chain links TRBV2 to TRBJ1-5, with 10 bases identical to TRBD1. The germline CDR1 and CDR2 sequences are SNHLY and FYNNEI. The CDR3 sequence is 18 residues long. The junction had 10 bases not matched to a gene; V was cut back by 5 bases and J by 0 bases. CDR3 nucleotide sequence: TGTGCCAGCAGTCGGGGACAGGGGCTCAGCTATAGCAATCAGCCCCAGCATTTT. Its translation: CASSRGQGLSYSNQPQHF.

This clonotype has more than one count but fewer than ten. This chain joins TRBV12-3 or TRBV12-4 and TRBJ1-4, with 9 bases fitting TRBD1. This CDR3 has 14 residues. The trim removed 7 bases at V and 7 bases at J, leaving 7 bases unmatched. The CDR3 loop is CASTSGTGTEKLFF. The CDR3 bases are TGTGCCAGCACCTCCGGGACAGGGACTGAAAAACTGTTTTTT.